These 25 T cell receptor beta chains originate from one sample sequenced in a study of siplizumab effects on memory and regulatory T cells. The mixed lymphocyte reaction cells underwent coculture at 37°C for over 5 days. Their recognized antigens are unknown. Assay used: immunoSEQ multiplex PCR; TCRdb lists only in-frame clones, some missing. The sample lists about 18,000 clones; around half were seen once. Input material: CFSE-low (dividing) CD4+ T cells sorted from an allogeneic mixed lymphocyte reaction. These receptors came from a human donor in good health; the cells came from an allogeneic mixed lymphocyte reaction.

The rearrangement uses TRBV2 and TRBJ2-3; perhaps TRBD1 as D (6 bases). V lost 5 bases to trimming and J lost 0 bases, with 12 bases between them. Germline CDR1 reads SNHLY; CDR2 reads FYNNEI. The CDR3 totals 15 residues. CDR3 loop: CASSPGGGSTDTQYF. CDR3 sequence (DNA): TGTGCCAGCAGTCCTGGGGGCGGGAGCACAGATACGCAGTATTTT.

This sequence joins TRBV6-1 and TRBJ1-4; 7 bases match TRBD1. This CDR3 region has 13 residues. V shed 4 bases, J shed 7 bases, and the junction held 3 bases outside the gene matches. Per germline, CDR1 MNHNS and CDR2 SASEGT. The CDR3 is CASSGTGGEKLFF. CDR3 DNA sequence: TGTGCCAGCAGTGGGACAGGTGGTGAAAAACTGTTTTTT.

The chain combines TRBV5-1 with TRBJ1-1; no reliable D call. Germline CDR1 and CDR2: SGHRS and YFSETQ. CDR3 length equals 13 residues. With 0 bases removed from V and 4 bases from J, the gap between germline ends came to 7 bases. The CDR3 loop is CASSLADFTEAFF. CDR3 bases: TGCGCCAGCAGCTTGGCGGACTTCACTGAAGCTTTCTTT.

The sample holds a few counts of this clone. The chain is built from TRBV2 and TRBJ1-4, with a possible D match to TRBD1 (5 bases). Germline CDR1 is SNHLY and CDR2 is FYNNEI. This CDR3 is 15 amino acids long. Trimming shortened V by 7 bases and J by 4 bases, and 16 bases separated the two germline ends. The CDR3 DNA reads TGTGCCAGCATCGGTCGGGGGTACCTTAATGAAAAACTGTTTTTT. It is translated as CASIGRGYLNEKLFF.

The rearrangement links TRBV15 to TRBJ2-1; D remains ambiguous. The CDR3 contains 11 residues. Germline V gene lookup returns CDR1 LNHNV and CDR2 YYDKDF (reference sequence). The V gene lost 3 bases and the J gene lost 9 bases, with 6 bases spanning the gap. The CDR3 DNA reads TGTGCCACCAGCAGGTGGAGTGAGCAGTTCTTC. Protein sequence: CATSRWSEQFF.

The chain joins TRBV27 to TRBJ2-5; 8 bases align to TRBD1. J lost 5 bases, V lost 7 bases, and 9 bases had no gene match. The CDR3 spans 14 residues. Germline CDR1 and CDR2: MNHEY and SMNVEV (reference sequence). The CDR3 loop is CASIRTGFWETQYF. CDR3 bases: TGTGCCAGCATCCGGACAGGGTTCTGGGAGACCCAGTACTTC.

The chain has TRBV4-2 and TRBJ2-2; 7 nucleotides match TRBD1. In germline, CDR1 is LGHNA, CDR2 YNFKEQ. V lost 4 bases and J lost 0; bases outside the gene matches: 5. CDR3 length equals 16 residues. For the CDR3, the DNA is TGTGCCAGCAGCCGCGAGGGACAGACGAACACCGGGGAGCTGTTTTTT. It is translated as CASSREGQTNTGELFF.

A word on this clone: Other DNA sequences within the sample encode an identical CDR3. The chain recombines TRBV7-9 with TRBJ2-7; the D is unclear. Germline CDR1 is SEHNR and CDR2 is FQNEAQ (reference sequence). This CDR3 region has 13 residues. V lost 0 bases to trimming and J lost 3 bases, with 6 bases between them. CDR3 in amino acids: CASSLAGGYEQYF. The CDR3 nucleotides read TGTGCCAGCAGCTTAGCAGGCGGCTACGAGCAGTACTTC.

The V gene is TRBV4-2, the J gene TRBJ1-2, with TRBD1 matching 7 bases. The CDR3 consists of 14 residues. Germline CDR1 LGHNA, CDR2 YNFKEQ. The V gene end was trimmed by 5 bases and the J gene end by 2 bases; junction bases not matched to a gene: 5. The CDR3 here is CASSVGQANYGYTF. CDR3 nucleotide sequence: TGTGCCAGCAGCGTAGGACAGGCGAACTATGGCTACACCTTC.

Only a few counts were recorded for this clone. The chain has TRBV10-3 and TRBJ2-3; D is perhaps TRBD1 (6 bases). The V end lost 3 bases, the J end lost 1 base, and 14 bases lay between the germline ends. The CDR3 length is 16 residues. CDR1 ENHRY and CDR2 SYGVKD come from the germline V gene. Written as DNA, the CDR3 is TGTGCCATCAGTGATGATGGGGGCAGGGGCACAGATACGCAGTATTTT. Protein product: CAISDDGGRGTDTQYF.

This chain uses TRBV25-1 with TRBJ2-1; TRBD1 agrees at 9 bases. The V gene's germline CDR1 is MGHDK and CDR2 SYGVNS. Unmatched junction bases numbered 9, after V lost 10 bases and J lost 8 bases. The CDR3 is 13 residues long. The DNA of the CDR3 is TGTGCCACTTCACAGGGGGCGCGGTATGAGCAGTTCTTC. This codes for CATSQGARYEQFF.

The chain is built from TRBV7-9 and TRBJ2-1, with TRBD2 matching over 13 bases. Germline loops: CDR1 SEHNR, CDR2 FQNEAQ (reference sequence). The CDR3 is made up of 18 amino acids. The J segment lost 4 bases and the V segment lost 1 base, leaving 7 bases of the junction unmatched. The CDR3, as DNA: TGTGCCAGCAGCTTAGTTACTAGCGGGGGGGAGATTTACAATGAGCAGTTCTTC. Amino acids: CASSLVTSGGEIYNEQFF.

V usage is TRBV11-2 and J usage is TRBJ1-1; no firm D call. The CDR3 is 13 residues long. Trimming cost V 0 bases and J 4 bases, with 6 bases left between them. CDR1 is SGHAT and CDR2 is FQNNGV in the germline V gene. This CDR3 is CASSLEGSTEAFF. In DNA, the CDR3 is TGTGCCAGCAGCTTAGAAGGGTCCACTGAAGCTTTCTTT.

This chain uses TRBV15 with TRBJ1-4; D unresolved. The CDR3 spans 12 residues. Germline V CDR1 and CDR2: LNHNV, YYDKDF (reference sequence). Between the trimmed V and J ends, which lost 0 bases and 11 bases, there was a span of 7 bases. CDR3 coding DNA: TGTGCCACCAGCAGAGAGGAGGAGAAACTGTTTTTT. Its protein is CATSREEEKLFF.

This clone came up once. The gene calls are TRBV2 and TRBJ1-6; 10 bases are a match to TRBD1. Per the germline V gene, CDR1 is SNHLY and CDR2 is FYNNEI. J lost 15 bases, V lost 5 bases, and 13 bases had no gene match. The CDR3 is made up of 15 amino acids. Here the CDR3 DNA reads TGTGCCAGCAGTACCCCGGGACAGGGGATTGGTGTCCTCCACTTT. It codes for CASSTPGQGIGVLHF.

This chain joins TRBV2 and TRBJ2-5, with no clear D. There are 12 residues in the CDR3. Looked up from germline, CDR1 is SNHLY and CDR2 is FYNNEI. Trimming left V 2 bases short and J 5 bases short, with 6 bases between. In nucleotides, the CDR3 is TGTGCCAGCAGTGAATCCGGGGAGACCCAGTACTTC. Its translation: CASSESGETQYF.

This clone is medium-sized by share. CDR3 in DNA: TGTGCCAGCAGAGAGAACACTGAAGCTTTCTTT. Translating it yields CASRENTEAFF. The genes are TRBV25-1 and TRBJ1-1; D is uncertain. The CDR3 totals 11 residues. Trimming cost V 6 bases and J 1 base, with 3 bases left between them. The germline V gene has CDR1 MGHDK and CDR2 SYGVNS.

This clone came up once. The chain recombines TRBV5-4 with TRBJ1-6; 7 bases align to TRBD1. Trimming took 0 bases from V and 9 from J; bases not matched to a gene: 3. The CDR3 consists of 14 residues. Germline V CDR1 and CDR2: SGHNT, YYREEE (reference sequence). The CDR3 here is CASSLDRGGSPLHF. CDR3 nucleotide sequence: TGTGCCAGCAGCTTGGACAGGGGCGGTTCACCCCTCCACTTT.

V gene TRBV7-5 combines with J gene TRBJ2-7; the table names TRBD2, a call not compared with the DNA. TRBV7-5 is a pseudogene. There are 14 residues in the CDR3. The CDR3 sequence: CVRSLGRGRYEQYF. CDR3 nucleotide sequence: TGTGTCAGAAGCTTAGGGCGGGGCCGCTACGAGCAGTACTTC.

The rearrangement links TRBV27 to TRBJ1-2; 10 bases match TRBD1. Germline V gene data show CDR1 as MNHEY and CDR2 as SMNVEV (reference sequence). CDR3 length equals 16 residues. After removal of 6 bases from V and 6 bases from J, the junction contained 13 bases not matched to a gene. The CDR3 DNA follows: TGTGCCAGCAGCGACCCGGGACAGGGGAAATGGGATGGCTACACCTTC. Its translation: CASSDPGQGKWDGYTF.

The V and J genes are TRBV5-4 and TRBJ2-2, with 10 bases identical to TRBD2. The CDR3 has 15 residues. Looked up from germline, CDR1 is SGHNT and CDR2 is YYREEE (reference sequence). V lost 5 bases to trimming and J lost 4 bases; unmatched junction nucleotides: 5. CDR3 in DNA: TGTGCCAGCAGTACGGGACTAGCGAGCACCGGGGAGCTGTTTTTT. Translation: CASSTGLASTGELFF.

The gene calls are TRBV2 and TRBJ2-5; D call uncertain. V was trimmed by 5 bases and J by 6 bases, leaving 7 bases between them. The germline V gene has CDR1 SNHLY and CDR2 FYNNEI. The CDR3 has 11 amino acids. The CDR3 DNA sequence: TGTGCCAGCAGTCCCCTTCAGACCCAGTACTTC. Translation gives CASSPLQTQYF.

Turning to this clone: In the same sample, other DNA sequences code for this CDR3. The chain is built from TRBV21-1 and TRBJ1-5. TRBV21-1 is designated a pseudogene. The CDR3 loop spans 15 amino acids. The CDR3 nucleotides read TGTGCCAGCAGCAAAACCAGCCGGCAAGAGCAGCCCCAGCATTTT. Protein product: CASSKTSRQEQPQHF.

This chain links TRBV9 with TRBJ2-1; TRBD2 might be the D (6 bases). Trimming stripped 1 base from V and 6 bases from J, with 8 bases between. The CDR3 sequence is 13 residues long. CDR1 is SGDLS, CDR2 YYNGEE, per germline. CDR3 region: CASSVLASNEQFF. CDR3 in DNA: TGTGCCAGCAGCGTACTAGCGTCCAATGAGCAGTTCTTC.

The chain combines TRBV28 with TRBJ2-7; 11 bases are a match to TRBD1. The germline CDR1 and CDR2 sequences are MDHEN and SYDVKM. The CDR3 is 15 amino acids. The trim removed 4 bases at V and 4 bases at J, leaving 6 bases unmatched. The CDR3 DNA sequence: TGTGCCAGCAGTTCAGCGGGACAGGGGGGTTACGAGCAGTACTTC. Its protein product is CASSSAGQGGYEQYF.